This T cell receptor beta chain was sequenced in a study of cytomegalovirus exposure and HLA in healthy donors. Looking at the study overall: An analysis done earlier identified fewer than 140 million unique TCR beta sequences from 200 million or so T cells. General study results and limits: The authors listed over 150 TCR beta chains as cytomegalovirus-associated.

The PCR contained 60 Vbeta and 13 Jbeta primers. The data were produced by immunoSEQ multiplex PCR, yet TCRdb's version contains in-frame clones alone and is incomplete. The table lists roughly 170,000 clones, 82% of them singletons, with roughly 1.5% in the top ten. This clone appeared a few times. Its antigen is not identified. Germline-derived CDR1 and CDR2 are SGHTA and FQGNSA. The CDR3 length is 15 residues. V was clipped by 1 base and J by 0 bases, with 7 bases between them. The receptor was isolated from a male donor in good health and CMV-seronegative. Source material: PBMCs. The V gene is TRBV7-2, the J gene TRBJ1-5; D is uncertain. The CDR3 nucleotides are TGTGCCAGCAGCTTAGTCGGGAATAGCAATCAGCCCCAGCATTTT. Protein product: CASSLVGNSNQPQHF.